Presented here are 32 T cell receptor beta chains from one specimen sequenced in a study of human CD8 memory T cell subsets. Libraries targeted TCR beta using 5' RACE with UMIs. TCRdb re-called the 5' RACE reads, yielding one record per CDR3 amino acid sequence without DNA. Recorded for this sample: about 6,600 distinct CDR3 sequences. Among CD8+ T cells, TPEX were CCR7+ PD-1+ TIGIT+ early memory cells with exhausted-like traits. The sequencing sample was made of CD8+ T cells from PBMCs. These receptors all come from a human donor in good health.

The V gene is TRBV11-2, the J gene TRBJ2-1. The CDR3 covers 12 residues. Germline V lookup: CDR1 SGHAT, CDR2 FQNNGV. CDR3 loop: CASSLGFHEQFF.

The chain recombines TRBV4-1 with TRBJ2-1; TCRdb lists TRBD2, though no DNA is available to test this call. This CDR3 has 15 residues. Germline-derived CDR1 and CDR2 are MGHRA and YSYEKL. The CDR3 spells CASSRSGGAYNEQFF.

The V and J genes are TRBV27 and TRBJ2-7. Germline CDR1 reads MNHEY; CDR2 reads SMNVEV (reference sequence). CDR3 length: 13 amino acids. CDR3 sequence reads: CASSLARATEQYF.

This clonotype counts as medium-sized by frequency. The chain employs TRBV7-9 and TRBJ2-7; without DNA, the TCRdb call of TRBD2 cannot be checked. The CDR3 contains 16 residues. CDR1 is SEHNR and CDR2 is FQNEAQ in the germline V gene (reference sequence). The CDR3: CASSLAGGPTVHEQYF.

This chain uses TRBV21-1 with TRBJ1-5; TCRdb's D gene call, TRBD1, goes unchecked for lack of DNA. TRBV21-1 is noted as a pseudogene. The CDR3 totals 13 residues. The CDR3 here is CASSGTGDQPQHF.

Measured by frequency, this clonotype is medium-sized. This rearrangement joins TRBV4-2 to TRBJ2-7; TCRdb names TRBD1, which stays unverified in the absence of DNA. Germline V gene sequence: CDR1 LGHNA, CDR2 YNFKEQ. The CDR3 is made up of 17 amino acids. The CDR3: CASSLEDNSPSSYEQYF.

This sequence joins TRBV15 and TRBJ1-5; lacking DNA, the TRBD1 call made by TCRdb goes unchecked. This CDR3 has 14 residues. Germline V CDR1 and CDR2: LNHNV, YYDKDF (reference sequence). The CDR3 protein is CATSDPDRDQPQHF. Full variable domain (missing parts from reference TRBV15 and TRBJ1-5): DAMVIQNPRYQVTQFGKPVTLSCSQTLNHNVMYWYQQKSSQAPKLLFHYYDKDFNNEADTPDNFQSRRPNTSFCFLDIRSPGLGDTAMYLCATSDPDRDQPQHFGDGTRLSIL.

J is TRBJ2-1 and V is TRBV4-3; there is no DNA to check the TCRdb D call of TRBD2. The CDR3 is 16 residues long. The germline CDR1 and CDR2 sequences are LGHNA and YSLEER. CDR3 amino acids: CASSQDRAGTMSEQFF.

The chain is built from TRBV5-6 and TRBJ2-3; without DNA, the TCRdb call of TRBD2 cannot be checked. CDR1 SGHDT and CDR2 YYEEEE come from the germline V gene. This CDR3 has 17 residues. The CDR3 sequence: CASSWGTSAATTDTQYF.

The chain joins TRBV7-9 to TRBJ2-5; the D gene TCRdb calls, TRBD2, cannot be checked with no DNA. The length of the CDR3 is 14 residues. Looked up from germline, CDR1 is SEHNR and CDR2 is FQNEAQ (reference sequence). The chain's CDR3 is CASTLGFGGETQYF.

The chain uses TRBV10-2 and TRBJ2-1; no DNA is available, so the TRBD1 call from TCRdb remains unchecked. Germline V lookup: CDR1 WSHSY, CDR2 SAAADI. There are 13 residues in the CDR3. CDR3 loop: CASSIRDLGEQFF.

The chain couples TRBV7-9 to TRBJ2-7; TCRdb picks TRBD1, but there is no DNA to check that call. This CDR3 is 17 amino acids long. The germline V gene encodes CDR1 SEHNR and CDR2 FQNEAQ (reference sequence). Here the CDR3 reads CASSFALAGGPSYEQYF.

This sequence joins TRBV6-1 and TRBJ2-2. This CDR3 spans 14 amino acids. Germline V gene data show CDR1 as MNHNS and CDR2 as SASEGT. CDR3: CASYRGSTTGELFF.

The chain's CDR3 is CASTGGNYNEQFF. The genes are TRBV3-1 and TRBJ2-1; the D gene TCRdb calls, TRBD2, cannot be checked with no DNA. The CDR3 spans 13 residues. From germline, CDR1 is LGHDT and CDR2 YNNKEL (reference sequence).

The chain carries TRBV2 and TRBJ1-2. Germline CDR1 SNHLY, CDR2 FYNNEI. This CDR3 comprises 14 residues. The CDR3 here is CASSEGRANYGYTF.

V usage is TRBV28 and J usage is TRBJ2-7; TCRdb outputs TRBD1, but without DNA this stays unchecked. The CDR3 sequence is 13 residues long. The V gene's germline CDR1 is MDHEN and CDR2 SYDVKM. CDR3: CASSLTGNYEQYF.

This clonotype is identified as medium-sized (0.01 to 0.1%) from frequency. The chain couples TRBV5-1 to TRBJ2-6. Germline V gene lookup returns CDR1 SGHRS and CDR2 YFSETQ. The CDR3 spans 15 residues. The CDR3 spells CASSLGAVGANVLTF. Full variable domain (rest looked up from reference TRBV5-1 and TRBJ2-6): KAGVTQTPRYLIKTRGQQVTLSCSPISGHRSVSWYQQTPGQGLQFLFEYFSETQRNKGNFPGRFSGRQFSNSRSEMNVSTLELGDSALYLCASSLGAVGANVLTFGAGSRLTVL.

This chain joins TRBV20-1 and TRBJ2-1; the TCRdb call, TRBD2, lacks DNA for checking. The CDR3 is 17 amino acids. Germline V lookup: CDR1 DFQATT, CDR2 SNEGSKA (reference sequence). CDR3 protein: CSASSLLAGVPYNEQFF.

The chain recombines TRBV10-2 with TRBJ2-2; TCRdb designates TRBD1, a call that cannot be tested without DNA. Germline CDR1 is WSHSY and CDR2 is SAAADI. The CDR3 runs 16 residues. This CDR3 is CASSDRGQLNTGELFF.

The J gene is TRBJ2-3, the V gene TRBV20-1; absent DNA, TCRdb's TRBD2 call cannot be checked. Germline CDR1 reads DFQATT; CDR2 reads SNEGSKA (reference sequence). This CDR3 comprises 14 residues. This chain's CDR3 is CSARYGTRYDTQYF.

The gene calls are TRBV20-1 and TRBJ2-1; with no DNA, the TCRdb D assignment of TRBD1 cannot be verified. Germline values: CDR1 DFQATT, CDR2 SNEGSKA (reference sequence). The CDR3 is 13 residues long. This chain's CDR3 is CSARETSQGEQFF.

The chain links TRBV19 to TRBJ2-3; TCRdb's D call, TRBD1, is unchecked because there is no DNA. CDR1 LNHDA and CDR2 SQIVND come from the germline V gene (reference sequence). This CDR3 region has 18 residues. This CDR3 is CASSNPRQILWYTDTQYF.

The chain links TRBV12-3 or TRBV12-4 to TRBJ2-1; TCRdb calls TRBD1, which cannot be checked without DNA. The CDR3 consists of 15 residues. This CDR3 is CASSPPGGFNNEQFF.

This chain's CDR3 is CASSLTGVGYEQFF. The genes are TRBV12-3 or TRBV12-4 and TRBJ2-1; TCRdb returns TRBD1, unconfirmable since there is no DNA. This CDR3 has 14 amino acids.

Judged by frequency, this clonotype is medium-sized. The rearrangement uses TRBV28 and TRBJ1-2; TCRdb lists TRBD1, though no DNA is available to test this call. This CDR3 contains 15 residues. CDR1 and CDR2 from the germline V gene are MDHEN and SYDVKM. The CDR3 here is CASSLPFGQPYGYTF.

The genes are TRBV7-3 and TRBJ2-1; TCRdb's D call of TRBD1 is untestable without DNA. CDR1 is SGHTA, CDR2 FQGTGA, per germline. This CDR3 is built from 14 residues. CDR3 in amino acids: CASSLVGGINEQFF.

The J gene is TRBJ2-7, the V gene TRBV5-1; the D call from TCRdb, TRBD1, cannot be confirmed without DNA. The CDR3 runs to 16 residues. Per the germline V gene, CDR1 is SGHRS and CDR2 is YFSETQ. The CDR3 loop reads CASSLGPSEGPYEQYF.

This clonotype counts as medium-sized by frequency. CDR3 sequence reads: CASSLRSGHQETQYF. The chain carries TRBV7-9 and TRBJ2-5; without DNA, the TCRdb call of TRBD2 cannot be checked. The germline V gene has CDR1 SEHNR and CDR2 FQNEAQ (reference sequence). The CDR3 length is 15 residues.

The chain joins TRBV19 to TRBJ2-7. CDR3 length: 12 residues. CDR1 and CDR2 from the germline V gene are LNHDA and SQIVND (reference sequence). The CDR3 is CASSDRTYEQYF.

The chain couples TRBV4-1 to TRBJ2-7. Germline CDR1 and CDR2: MGHRA and YSYEKL. The CDR3 loop spans 12 amino acids. This CDR3 is CASSQEGYEQYF.

The J gene is TRBJ1-3, the V gene TRBV7-2. The V gene's germline CDR1 is SGHTA and CDR2 FQGNSA. CDR3 length: 14 residues. The CDR3 here is CASSLISSGNTIYF. The full variable domain, in which reference TRBV7-2 and TRBJ1-3 provide the parts outside the CDR3, is GAGVSQSPSNKVTEKGKDVELRCDPISGHTALYWYRQSLGQGLEFLIYFQGNSAPDKSGLPSDRFSAERTGGSVSTLTIQRTQQEDSAVYLCASSLISSGNTIYFGEGSWLTVV.

The chain is built from TRBV14 and TRBJ2-5; TCRdb outputs TRBD1, but without DNA this stays unchecked. CDR3 length: 16 amino acids. Germline CDR1 reads SGHDN; CDR2 reads FVKESK. CDR3: CASSQGDRTGQETQYF.